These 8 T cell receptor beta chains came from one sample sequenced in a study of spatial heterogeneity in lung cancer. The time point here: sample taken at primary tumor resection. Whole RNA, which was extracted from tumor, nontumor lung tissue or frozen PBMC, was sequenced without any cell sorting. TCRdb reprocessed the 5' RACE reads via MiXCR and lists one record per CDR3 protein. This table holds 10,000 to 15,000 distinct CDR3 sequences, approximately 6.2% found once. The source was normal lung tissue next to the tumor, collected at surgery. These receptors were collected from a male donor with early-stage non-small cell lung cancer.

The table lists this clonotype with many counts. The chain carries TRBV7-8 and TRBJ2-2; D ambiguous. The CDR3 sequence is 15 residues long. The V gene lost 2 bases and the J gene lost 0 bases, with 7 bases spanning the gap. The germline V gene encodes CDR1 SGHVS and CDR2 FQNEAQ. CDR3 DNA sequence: TGTGCCAGCAGCTTAAGGGTTGCGAACACCGGGGAGCTGTTTTTT. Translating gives CASSLRVANTGELFF.

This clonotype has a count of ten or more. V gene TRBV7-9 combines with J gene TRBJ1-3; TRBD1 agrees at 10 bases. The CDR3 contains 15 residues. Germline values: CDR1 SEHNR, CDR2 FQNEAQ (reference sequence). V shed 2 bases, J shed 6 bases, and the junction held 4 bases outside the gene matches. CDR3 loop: CASSLLGTGVNTIYF. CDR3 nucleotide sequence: TGTGCCAGCAGCTTATTGGGGACAGGGGTAAACACCATATATTTT.

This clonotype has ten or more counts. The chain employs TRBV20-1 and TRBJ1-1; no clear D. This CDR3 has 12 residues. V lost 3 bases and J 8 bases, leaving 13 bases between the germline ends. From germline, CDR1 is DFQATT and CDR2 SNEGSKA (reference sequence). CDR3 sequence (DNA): TGCAGTGCTAGGGCCGTAGGCAGGGAAGCTTTCTTT. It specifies CSARAVGREAFF.

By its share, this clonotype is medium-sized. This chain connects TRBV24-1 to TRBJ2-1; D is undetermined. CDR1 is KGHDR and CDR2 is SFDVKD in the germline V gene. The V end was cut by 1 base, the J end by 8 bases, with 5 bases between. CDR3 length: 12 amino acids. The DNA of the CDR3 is TGTGCCACCAGTGATTTCACGGATGAGCAGTTCTTC. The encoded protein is CATSDFTDEQFF.

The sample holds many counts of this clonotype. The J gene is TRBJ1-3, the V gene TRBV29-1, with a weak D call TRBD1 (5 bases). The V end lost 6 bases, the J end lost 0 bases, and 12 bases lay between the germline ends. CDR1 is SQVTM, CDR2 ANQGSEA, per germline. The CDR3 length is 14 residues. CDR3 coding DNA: TGCAGCGTGGGGCTCGGGCACTCTGGAAACACCATATATTTT. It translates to CSVGLGHSGNTIYF.

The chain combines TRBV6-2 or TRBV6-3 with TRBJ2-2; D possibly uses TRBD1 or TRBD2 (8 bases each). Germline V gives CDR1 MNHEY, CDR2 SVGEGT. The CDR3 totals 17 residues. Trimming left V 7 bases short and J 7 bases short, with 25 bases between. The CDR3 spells CASTQGAGGWLGGELFF. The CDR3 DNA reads TGTGCCAGCACCCAGGGGGCGGGAGGCTGGCTTGGCGGGGAGCTGTTTTTT.

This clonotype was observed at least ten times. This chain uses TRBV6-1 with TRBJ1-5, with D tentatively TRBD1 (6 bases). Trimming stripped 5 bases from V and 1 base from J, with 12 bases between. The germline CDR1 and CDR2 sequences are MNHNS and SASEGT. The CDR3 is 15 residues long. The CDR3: CASSLTGPSNQPQHF. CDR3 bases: TGTGCCAGCAGTCTTACAGGGCCCAGCAATCAGCCCCAGCATTTT.

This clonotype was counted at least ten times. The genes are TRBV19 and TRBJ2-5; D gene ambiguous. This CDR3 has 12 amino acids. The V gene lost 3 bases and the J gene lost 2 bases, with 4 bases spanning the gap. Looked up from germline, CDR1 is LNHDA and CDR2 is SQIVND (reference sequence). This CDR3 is CASSIGQETQYF. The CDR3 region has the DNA TGTGCCAGTAGTATTGGACAAGAGACCCAGTACTTC.